These 17 T cell receptor beta chains came from one sample sequenced in a study of PD-1 blockade in classical Hodgkin lymphoma. Here immunoSEQ multiplex PCR was the method, and the copy in TCRdb shows in-frame clones only, minus some. The repertoire consists of about 17,000 clones, with more than 70% occurring once and the leading ten covering over 3.5%. In every patient, relapse followed autologous stem cell transplantation, while exposure to brentuximab vedotin differed. The material sequenced was peripheral blood mononuclear cells (PBMCs), taken at baseline. These receptors were taken from a human donor with classical Hodgkin lymphoma.

The V call is TRBV28, the J call TRBJ2-3; 7 nucleotides agree with TRBD2. The germline V gene has CDR1 MDHEN and CDR2 SYDVKM. The CDR3 loop spans 15 amino acids. J gave up 5 bases and V 1 base, and 6 bases lay outside the gene matches. CDR3 DNA sequence: TGTGCCAGCAGTTTATCGGGCGGGGGTGGAGATACGCAGTATTTT. Residues: CASSLSGGGGDTQYF.

A few counts support this clone. The chain employs TRBV28 and TRBJ1-5; TRBD1 agrees at 8 bases. The length of the CDR3 is 14 residues. In germline, CDR1 is MDHEN, CDR2 SYDVKM. V was clipped by 6 bases and J by 6 bases; unmatched bases: 7. This chain's CDR3 is CASRPGQGGQPQHF. The CDR3, as DNA: TGTGCCAGCAGACCCGGACAGGGCGGTCAGCCCCAGCATTTT.

J is TRBJ1-4 and V is TRBV6-5, with D hard to call. This CDR3 region has 14 residues. Germline-derived CDR1 and CDR2 are MNHEY and SVGAGI. V dropped 4 bases and J dropped 11 bases, with 17 bases sitting between them. The CDR3 protein is CASSSHREIGKLFF. The CDR3 DNA sequence: TGTGCCAGCAGTTCCCACCGGGAGATTGGGAAACTGTTTTTT.

CDR3 residues: CASSPRSGYETQYF. DNA of the CDR3: TGTGCCAGCTCACCCCGGAGCGGCTACGAGACCCAGTACTTC. This chain uses TRBV18 with TRBJ2-5; possible D gene TRBD2, 5 bases. The CDR3 spans 14 residues. Germline V gene sequence: CDR1 KGHSH, CDR2 LQKENI. V was cut by 3 bases and J by 5 bases, with 13 bases left in between. Variable domain in full (rest from reference TRBV18 and TRBJ2-5): NAGVMQNPRHLVRRRGQEARLRCSPMKGHSHVYWYRQLPEEGLKFMVYLQKENIIDESGMPKERFSAEFPKEGPSILRIQQVVRGDSAAYFCASSPRSGYETQYFGPGTRLLVL.

V gene TRBV28 combines with J gene TRBJ2-3; a possible D gene is TRBD1 (5 bases). Germline V CDR1 and CDR2: MDHEN, SYDVKM. The CDR3 is made up of 15 amino acids. Trimming removed 4 bases from V and 0 bases from J, with 11 bases in between. The DNA of the CDR3 is TGTGCCAGCAGTTCGACAGAATACAGCACAGATACGCAGTATTTT. This codes for CASSSTEYSTDTQYF.

The chain recombines TRBV5-6 with TRBJ1-2, with unresolved D. CDR1 and CDR2 (germline): SGHDT, YYEEEE. V was pared by 2 bases and J by 1 base, with 6 bases between. The CDR3 totals 13 residues. The CDR3 DNA is TGTGCCAGCAGCTTATCAGTTAACTATGGCTACACCTTC. Encoded protein: CASSLSVNYGYTF.

V is TRBV6-5 and J is TRBJ2-1; 10 bases line up with TRBD2. J gave up 8 bases and V 2 bases, and 6 bases lay outside the gene matches. CDR1 MNHEY and CDR2 SVGAGI come from the germline V gene. This CDR3 is built from 15 residues. The CDR3: CASSYLLAGEDEQFF. Written as DNA, the CDR3 is TGTGCCAGCAGTTACCTCCTAGCGGGAGAGGATGAGCAGTTCTTC.

This chain uses TRBV10-3 with TRBJ1-1; D is possibly TRBD1 (6 bases). This CDR3 is built from 15 residues. Trimming took off 7 bases at V and 4 bases at J, with 19 bases between the two ends. Per germline, CDR1 ENHRY and CDR2 SYGVKD. For the CDR3, the DNA is TGTGCCATCAACGACCCGTACAGGGTAAGCACTGAAGCTTTCTTT. This gives the protein CAINDPYRVSTEAFF.

This chain joins TRBV4-3 and TRBJ2-3; possibly TRBD2 for D (7 bases). V lost 1 base, J lost 6 bases, and 11 bases lay in between. The CDR3 runs 14 residues. CDR1 and CDR2 from the germline V gene are LGHNA and YSLEER. The CDR3 nucleotides are TGCGCCAGCAGCCAAGGGGGAGGGGGGGATACGCAGTATTTT. Protein sequence: CASSQGGGGDTQYF.

This chain joins TRBV7-9 and TRBJ2-1, with D uncertain. The CDR3 is 16 residues long. Trimming removed 0 bases at V and 5 bases at J, with 14 bases between. CDR1 and CDR2 from the germline V gene are SEHNR and FQNEAQ (reference sequence). In nucleotides, the CDR3 is TGTGCCAGCAGCTTAGCGCCGGGCAGGTTTAACAATGAGCAGTTCTTC. Its translation: CASSLAPGRFNNEQFF.

The V and J genes are TRBV28 and TRBJ2-1; 8 bases agree with TRBD1. Trimming at V came to 5 bases and at J to 7 bases, leaving 16 bases not matched to a gene. Per the germline V gene, CDR1 is MDHEN and CDR2 is SYDVKM. CDR3 length: 17 amino acids. Here the CDR3 reads CASSGYGAGGAGNEQFF. DNA of the CDR3: TGTGCCAGCAGTGGGTATGGAGCAGGGGGCGCTGGGAATGAGCAGTTCTTC.

This sequence joins TRBV11-2 and TRBJ2-7, with TRBD1 identical over 10 bases. The CDR3 is 15 amino acids. In germline, CDR1 is SGHAT, CDR2 FQNNGV. The junction had 5 bases not matched to a gene; V was cut back by 5 bases and J by 1 base. The CDR3 DNA is TGTGCCAGCAGCCACCGGGACAGGGGTTCCTACGAGCAGTACTTC. Protein sequence: CASSHRDRGSYEQYF. The full variable domain, its missing parts supplied by reference TRBV11-2 and TRBJ2-7, is EAGVAQSPRYKIIEKRQSVAFWCNPISGHATLYWYQQILGQGPKLLIQFQNNGVVDDSQLPKDRFSAERLKGVDSTLKIQPAKLEDSAVYLCASSHRDRGSYEQYFGPGTRLTVT.

This clone was seen only a few times. The chain joins TRBV7-6 to TRBJ2-5, with 9 positions matching TRBD2. The CDR3 consists of 15 residues. The ends lost 6 bases at V and 7 bases at J; junction bases unmatched: 12. Germline V CDR1 and CDR2: SGHVS, FNYEAQ. CDR3 DNA sequence: TGTGCCAGCAGTCCGGAGCGGGAGGTTCCGGGGACCCAGTACTTC. Encoded protein: CASSPEREVPGTQYF.

The table lists this clone with a few counts. The chain has TRBV11-2 and TRBJ2-5; TRBD2 matches 10 bases. This CDR3 contains 16 residues. The J segment lost 5 bases and the V segment lost 0 bases, leaving 6 bases of the junction unmatched. Looked up from germline, CDR1 is SGHAT and CDR2 is FQNNGV. The CDR3 protein is CASSLELAGQWETQYF. In DNA form, the CDR3 reads TGTGCCAGCAGCTTAGAACTAGCGGGGCAATGGGAGACCCAGTACTTC.

This clone was observed a few times. This chain connects TRBV7-8 to TRBJ2-2; 8 bases are shared with TRBD1. Trimming at V came to 1 base and at J to 6 bases, leaving 1 base not matched to a gene. CDR1 and CDR2 from the germline V gene are SGHVS and FQNEAQ. CDR3 length: 14 residues. This CDR3 reads CASSLETGAGELFF. In DNA form, the CDR3 reads TGTGCCAGCAGCTTAGAGACAGGGGCCGGGGAGCTGTTTTTT. Using reference TRBV7-8 and TRBJ2-2 for the parts outside the CDR3, the full variable domain is GAGVSQSPRYKVAKRGQDVALRCDPISGHVSLFWYQQALGQGPEFLTYFQNEAQLDKSGLPSDRFFAERPEGSVSTLKIQRTQQEDSAVYLCASSLETGAGELFFGEGSRLTVL.

This clone was observed a single time. The chain has TRBV6-1 and TRBJ2-3; 7 bases match TRBD2. The germline V gene encodes CDR1 MNHNS and CDR2 SASEGT. V lost 7 bases to trimming and J lost 2 bases; unmatched junction nucleotides: 6. The CDR3 is made up of 14 amino acids. The CDR3 DNA sequence: TGTGCCAGCACCTGGCGGGGGTCCACAGATACGCAGTATTTT. Translation gives CASTWRGSTDTQYF.

In its sample, this clone was seen a few times. The chain carries TRBV20-1 and TRBJ1-2, with D unclear. Germline CDR1 and CDR2: DFQATT and SNEGSKA (reference sequence). Trimming took 6 bases from V and 7 from J, leaving 6 bases between them. The CDR3 has 9 amino acids. The CDR3: CSARLGYTF. In DNA, the CDR3 is TGCAGTGCCCGACTTGGCTACACCTTC.